These T cell receptor beta chains were read from a single sample in a study of T cell changes during pregnancy in multiple sclerosis. Clones were read by immunoSEQ multiplex PCR, and TCRdb kept only the in-frame ones, dropping some. The data hold fewer than 70,000 clones, with just over 90% observed a single time. Sequences were derived from peripheral blood, sampled in the third trimester of pregnancy. These receptor sequences come from a female donor with multiple sclerosis, enrolled in a pregnancy study. The CDR3 runs from the conserved cysteine through the conserved F or W. The D gene is left open where the match is weak. Clone size is given for some rows only: seen once, a few or many times, or a class if the clone is expanded.

>TRBV7-2|NA|16|TRBJ2-1|TRBD2
TGTGCCAGCAGGCCCGTCGGGGAGCGGGGGAGGTATGAGCAGTTCTTC
CASRPVGERGRYEQFF
>TRBV7-9|NA|17|TRBJ1-2|TRBD1
TGTGCCAGCAGCTTAGATAATCTAGGGCAGGGGGATGCTGGCTACACCTTC
CASSLDNLGQGDAGYTF
>TRBV9|NA|15|TRBJ1-6|NA
TGTGCCAGCAGCGTAGCCGGCTCCTATAATTCACCCCTCCACTTT
CASSVAGSYNSPLHF
>TRBV4-3|few|15|TRBJ1-5|NA
TGCGCCAGCAGCCAAGATCTATGGGGAGGCCAGCCCCAGCATTTT
CASSQDLWGGQPQHF
>TRBV5-4|NA|13|TRBJ2-7|NA
TGTGCCAGCAGCTTGACAGGGTCCTACGAGCAGTACTTC
CASSLTGSYEQYF
>TRBV6-4|NA|12|TRBJ1-2|NA
TGTGCCAGCACCCCAAGGACTAAGGGCTACACCTTC
CASTPRTKGYTF
>TRBV10-1|NA|16|TRBJ2-3|TRBD1
TGCGCCAGCGGACGAGACAGGGGGCGCAATACAGATACGCAGTATTTT
CASGRDRGRNTDTQYF
>TRBV7-9|NA|16|TRBJ2-1|TRBD2
TGTGCCAGCAGCTTAGCACTAGCGGGGGTCTACAATGAGCAGTTCTTC
CASSLALAGVYNEQFF
>TRBV10-2|NA|15|TRBJ2-2|TRBD1
TGCGCCAGCAGTGGACAGGGGTCCCGGTCCGGGGAGCTGTTTTTT
CASSGQGSRSGELFF
>TRBV7-3|NA|12|TRBJ2-5|NA
TGTGCCAGCAGCGCCAGATCTGGGACCCAGTACTTC
CASSARSGTQYF
>TRBV14|few|15|TRBJ1-1|NA
TGTGCCAGCAGCCATGTTCAGGGTAGTGGGACTGAAGCTTTCTTT
CASSHVQGSGTEAFF
>TRBV18|NA|13|TRBJ1-2|TRBD1
TGTGCCAGCTCAACCGGGACAGACTATGGCTACACCTTC
CASSTGTDYGYTF
>TRBV5-4|NA|14|TRBJ1-6|NA
TGTGCCAGCAGCTTGTATAGCCCAAATTCACCCCTCCACTTT
CASSLYSPNSPLHF
>TRBV15|NA|16|TRBJ2-1|NA
TGTGCCACCAGCAGGGAGGGACAGAGGAGTTACAATGAGCAGTTCTTC
CATSREGQRSYNEQFF
>TRBV30|NA|15|TRBJ1-5|NA
TGTGCCTGGAGTGTAGGTGCAGGGAGGAATCAGCCCCAGCATTTT
CAWSVGAGRNQPQHF
>TRBV28|NA|15|TRBJ2-1|NA
TGTGCCAGCAGTTTTCTAGCGACCACGGGGTATGAGCAGTTCTTC
CASSFLATTGYEQFF
>TRBV7-3|NA|13|TRBJ1-2|NA
TGTGCCAGCAGCCCTGACGGGGGTGGAGGCTACACCTTC
CASSPDGGGGYTF
>TRBV2|once|16|TRBJ1-6|TRBD1
TGTGCCAGCAGCGAAAGGACAGGGACCTATAATTCACCCCTCCACTTT
CASSERTGTYNSPLHF
>TRBV5-4|NA|13|TRBJ1-1|NA
TGTGCCAGCAGCTCAAACTCGAACACTGAAGCTTTCTTT
CASSSNSNTEAFF
>TRBV4-2|NA|12|TRBJ2-4|NA
TGTGCCAGCAGCCTACCCGGACTGGGGCAGTACTTC
CASSLPGLGQYF
>TRBV5-8|once|13|TRBJ2-5|TRBD2
TGTGCCAGCAGCGCGGGGGAAGAGGAGACCCAGTACTTC
CASSAGEEETQYF
>TRBV6-4|NA|13|TRBJ2-7|TRBD1
TGTGCCAGCAGCGCGAACAGGGGCTACGAGCAGTACTTC
CASSANRGYEQYF
>TRBV5-5|NA|14|TRBJ1-2|TRBD1
TGTGCCAGCAGCGGGGGACAGGCGATTGGAGGCTACACCTTC
CASSGGQAIGGYTF
>TRBV7-2|many|15|TRBJ2-3|NA
TGTGCCAGCAGCTTAACAGGGGGAGGGTCAGATACGCAGTATTTT
CASSLTGGGSDTQYF
>TRBV5-4|NA|15|TRBJ1-1|NA
TGTGCCAGCAGCCTCGAAAGGGGACAAGTCACTGAAGCTTTCTTT
CASSLERGQVTEAFF
>TRBV6-1|once|13|TRBJ1-2|NA
TGTGCCAGCAGCCAAGCACGGAACTATGGCTACACCTTC
CASSQARNYGYTF
>TRBV29-1|NA|14|TRBJ2-2|NA
TGCAGCGTTGGGGCCTCGGGGAGCACCGGGGAGCTGTTTTTT
CSVGASGSTGELFF
>TRBV5-4|NA|14|TRBJ2-5|NA
TGTGCCAGCAGCTTGGGCCAGTCCCAAGAGACCCAGTACTTC
CASSLGQSQETQYF
>TRBV15|NA|15|TRBJ1-6|TRBD1
TGTGCCACCAGCACCCGGACAGGCTATAATTCACCCCTCCACTTT
CATSTRTGYNSPLHF
>TRBV30|NA|16|TRBJ1-6|TRBD1
TGTGCCTGGAGTGTCCAGGGGGCTATCGGAGAATCACCCCTCCACTTT
CAWSVQGAIGESPLHF
>TRBV27|NA|14|TRBJ1-2|TRBD1
TGTGCCAGCAGTTTAAGGGGGCCGACCTATGGCTACACCTTC
CASSLRGPTYGYTF
>TRBV21-1|NA|17|TRBJ1-4|NA
TGTGCCAGCAGCAAAGCGGGGTGGACAGCAACTAATGAAAAACTGTTTTTT
CASSKAGWTATNEKLFF
>TRBV4-1|NA|16|TRBJ1-2|TRBD1
TGCGCCAGCAGCCAAGATCTGACAGGGCCTAACTATGGCTACACCTTC
CASSQDLTGPNYGYTF
>TRBV19|NA|15|TRBJ1-1|TRBD1
TGTGCCAGTAGTATCAAAGGGGGCATGGATACTGAAGCTTTCTTT
CASSIKGGMDTEAFF
>TRBV9|NA|15|TRBJ2-6|NA
TGTGCCAGCAGCGAAACAGGGTCGGGGGCCAACGTCCTGACTTTC
CASSETGSGANVLTF
>TRBV9|NA|15|TRBJ2-7|TRBD1
TGTGCCAGCAGCGTAGCCCCAGGGACAGGAGAACCACAGTACTTC
CASSVAPGTGEPQYF
>TRBV2|NA|11|TRBJ2-1|NA
TGTGCCAGCAGGGGTGGGCAGGGATGGTTCTTC
CASRGGQGWFF
>TRBV7-2|NA|16|TRBJ2-1|TRBD1
TGTGCCAGCAGCTTAGCGCCACAGGGGGGAATCAATGAGCAGTTCTTC
CASSLAPQGGINEQFF
>TRBV15|NA|15|TRBJ2-7|TRBD2
TGTGCCACCAGCAGCCGGGCTAGCGGGGCCTACGAGCAGTACTTC
CATSSRASGAYEQYF
>TRBV27|NA|16|TRBJ1-2|TRBD1
TGTGCCAGCAGGGCGTTAGGGACAGGACGCTACTATGGCTACACCTTC
CASRALGTGRYYGYTF
>TRBV9|NA|16|TRBJ1-2|TRBD1
TGTGCCAGCAGCGTAAGCCGGGACAGGGGGAACTATGGCTACACCTTC
CASSVSRDRGNYGYTF
>TRBV4-1|NA|17|TRBJ2-5|NA
TGCGCCAGCAGCCAAGTAGCCTCTAGGGGGGGGACGGAGACCCAGTACTTC
CASSQVASRGGTETQYF
>TRBV6-1|NA|13|TRBJ2-3|NA
TGTGCCAGCAAAGGTAGCGAAGCAGATACGCAGTATTTT
CASKGSEADTQYF
>TRBV6-1|NA|12|TRBJ1-1|TRBD1
TGTGCCAGCAGTGGGGGAGACAGGGCAACTTTCTTT
CASSGGDRATFF
>TRBV19|NA|14|TRBJ1-2|NA
TGTGCCACCCACCTGACAGGAGCTAACTATGGCTACACCTTC
CATHLTGANYGYTF
>TRBV19|NA|16|TRBJ1-5|NA
TGTGCCAGTAGTATAGTGGGCAGTTATAGCAATCAGCCCCAGCATTTT
CASSIVGSYSNQPQHF
>TRBV2|NA|13|TRBJ1-3|NA
TGTGCCAGCAGTGGGCCCAACGGAAACACCATATATTTT
CASSGPNGNTIYF
>TRBV6-5|NA|15|TRBJ2-7|TRBD1
TGTGCCAGCAGTTACTTGGGACAGCGGATCTACGAGCAGTACTTC
CASSYLGQRIYEQYF
>TRBV9|NA|16|TRBJ1-3|NA
TGTGCCAGCAGCGTAACATTTGGCTTCTCTGGAAACACCATATATTTT
CASSVTFGFSGNTIYF
>TRBV27|NA|15|TRBJ1-2|NA
TGTGCCAGCAGTTTCGAACAGGGTACGGTCTATGGCTACACCTTC
CASSFEQGTVYGYTF
>TRBV4-3|NA|15|TRBJ1-2|TRBD1
TGCGCCAGCAGCCAAGAGGGGACAGGGGGCTCTGGCTACACCTTC
CASSQEGTGGSGYTF
>TRBV19|NA|14|TRBJ1-2|TRBD1
TGTGCCAGTACCGATCCGTCGACAGGGAAGGGCTACACCTTC
CASTDPSTGKGYTF
>TRBV27|NA|15|TRBJ2-3|TRBD2
TGTGCCAGCAGTTTACTAGCGGGGGTTGCAGATACGCAGTATTTT
CASSLLAGVADTQYF
>TRBV15|once|16|TRBJ2-7|TRBD2
TGTGCCACCAGCAAGGGGAGACTAGCGGGGGTTTACGAGCAGTACTTC
CATSKGRLAGVYEQYF